The 16 T cell receptor beta chains below were found in one sample sequenced in a study of blood T cell repertoires in COVID-19 (dated by TCRdb to 2020 to 2021). The protocol used for the library was the immunoSEQ multiplex PCR assay. TCRdb's version of the immuneACCESS table is confined to in-frame rearrangements and falls short of the full clone set. An unresolved V gene accounts for under half of the shortfall where checked; the remainder is of unknown origin. The sample table shows over 200,000 clones, and 91% are seen once. 2% to 3% of the sample is held by the ten biggest clonotypes. Sequences were obtained from peripheral blood. The receptor set was obtained from a person under 30 with COVID-19, enrolled during active disease.

The chain is built from TRBV7-9 and TRBJ1-2; 9 bases match TRBD1. Germline V gene lookup returns CDR1 SEHNR and CDR2 FQNEAQ (reference sequence). The V segment lost 6 bases and the J segment 6 bases; nucleotides outside the gene matches: 11. The CDR3 contains 15 residues. CDR3 sequence: CASRRTGTGRDGYTF. The CDR3 DNA reads TGTGCCAGCAGAAGAACCGGGACAGGGAGAGATGGCTACACCTTC.

The V gene is TRBV5-4, the J gene TRBJ2-2; 7 bases fit TRBD2. The CDR3 sequence is 13 residues long. The germline V gene has CDR1 SGHNT and CDR2 YYREEE (reference sequence). Germline trimming cut 7 bases from V and 4 bases from J; bases unmatched to any gene: 4. CDR3 sequence (DNA): TGTGCCAGCGGCGGGAGTCGCACCGGGGAGCTGTTTTTT. Translated: CASGGSRTGELFF.

This clone was seen only a few times. The rearrangement uses TRBV3-1 (or the pseudogene TRBV3-2) and TRBJ2-2; no clear D. CDR1 and CDR2 (germline): LGHDT, YNNKEL (reference sequence). This CDR3 spans 14 amino acids. V dropped 3 bases and J dropped 4 bases, with 9 bases sitting between them. CDR3 protein: CASSHPIPTGELFF. DNA for the CDR3: TGTGCCAGCAGCCACCCCATTCCCACCGGGGAGCTGTTTTTT.

This sequence joins TRBV9 and TRBJ2-1; D not certain. There are 13 residues in the CDR3. V was trimmed by 0 bases and J by 6 bases, leaving 7 bases between them. The germline V gene encodes CDR1 SGDLS and CDR2 YYNGEE. In DNA, the CDR3 is TGTGCCAGCAGCGTAGGGCTGCTCAATGAGCAGTTCTTC. This encodes CASSVGLLNEQFF.

The V gene is TRBV9, the J gene TRBJ2-2; D is unclear. Germline V gene sequence: CDR1 SGDLS, CDR2 YYNGEE. V lost 4 bases and J 6 bases, leaving 10 bases between the germline ends. The CDR3 contains 13 residues. The CDR3 sequence: CASSIGAPGELFF. CDR3 DNA: TGTGCCAGCAGCATCGGAGCTCCCGGGGAGCTGTTTTTT.

This sequence joins TRBV3-1 (or the pseudogene TRBV3-2) and TRBJ1-2; 7 bases fit TRBD1. Trimming at V came to 3 bases and at J to 8 bases, leaving 9 bases not matched to a gene. Per the germline V gene, CDR1 is LGHDT and CDR2 is YNNKEL (reference sequence). The CDR3 contains 14 residues. CDR3 in amino acids: CASSHSDRDRGYTF. DNA of the CDR3: TGTGCCAGCAGCCATTCCGACAGGGATAGGGGCTACACCTTC.

The gene calls are TRBV6-5 and TRBJ1-1; D is uncertain. The germline V gene has CDR1 MNHEY and CDR2 SVGAGI. The CDR3 has 10 residues. The ends were cut back, 6 bases at V and 8 bases at J, with 7 bases in the middle. CDR3 residues: CASSSVEAFF. For the CDR3, the DNA is TGTGCCAGCAGCTCGGTGGAAGCTTTCTTT.

The chain uses TRBV5-1 and TRBJ1-1; no reliable D call. Germline CDR1 reads SGHRS; CDR2 reads YFSETQ. V was clipped by 4 bases and J by 1 base, with 11 bases between them. The CDR3 runs 14 residues. The CDR3 DNA reads as TGCGCCAGCAGCGCGCATTCAGGGAACACTGAAGCTTTCTTT. Encoded protein: CASSAHSGNTEAFF.

This chain joins TRBV6-5 and TRBJ1-1; a weak D match, TRBD1 (6 bases). Germline assignment: CDR1 MNHEY and CDR2 SVGAGI. V was trimmed by 8 bases and J by 0 bases, leaving 13 bases between them. The CDR3 runs 14 residues. Written as DNA, the CDR3 is TGTGCCAGCGGTACAGGGTCAATGAACACTGAAGCTTTCTTT. Translating it yields CASGTGSMNTEAFF.

The chain carries TRBV6-2 or TRBV6-3 and TRBJ1-2; D is unclear. CDR1 is MNHEY and CDR2 is SVGEGT in the germline V gene. Trimming stripped 5 bases from V and 5 bases from J, with 15 bases between. This CDR3 comprises 14 residues. CDR3 residues: CASSGQNYHYGYTF. The CDR3 DNA reads TGTGCCAGCAGTGGTCAAAACTACCATTATGGCTACACCTTC.

V gene TRBV29-1 combines with J gene TRBJ1-2; D may be TRBD1 (5 bases). This CDR3 has 13 residues. V was shortened by 7 bases and J by 3 bases, with 15 bases between the two germline ends. The V gene's germline CDR1 is SQVTM and CDR2 ANQGSEA. The CDR3 is CSAAGVTDYGYTF. The CDR3 nucleotides are TGCAGCGCGGCGGGGGTAACTGACTATGGCTACACCTTC.

This clone has a handful of counts. The chain combines TRBV2 with TRBJ1-2; D perhaps matches TRBD1 (6 bases). V dropped 4 bases and J dropped 5 bases, with 11 bases sitting between them. In germline, CDR1 is SNHLY, CDR2 FYNNEI. The CDR3 loop spans 13 amino acids. The CDR3 loop reads CASSVGGHYGYTF. CDR3 coding DNA: TGTGCCAGCAGTGTGGGGGGGCATTATGGCTACACCTTC.

V and J are TRBV6-5 and TRBJ1-2; D perhaps matches TRBD1 (5 bases). Trimming stripped 6 bases from V and 4 bases from J, with 9 bases between. Looked up from germline, CDR1 is MNHEY and CDR2 is SVGAGI. The CDR3 spans 12 residues. The CDR3 region has the DNA TGTGCCAGCAGAGGACAAGGCTATGGCTACACCTTC. Translation gives CASRGQGYGYTF.

The chain has TRBV9 and TRBJ1-2, with D perhaps matching TRBD1 (5 bases). CDR1 and CDR2 (germline): SGDLS, YYNGEE. Trimming removed 4 bases from V and 2 bases from J, with 9 bases in between. The CDR3 runs 13 residues. The CDR3 coding sequence is TGTGCCAGCAGCCGGGACTTAAACTATGGCTACACCTTC. Translated: CASSRDLNYGYTF.

The gene calls are TRBV11-2 and TRBJ1-1; D ambiguous. CDR1 is SGHAT, CDR2 FQNNGV, per germline. This CDR3 has 16 amino acids. With 1 base removed from V and 6 bases from J, the gap between germline ends came to 18 bases. The CDR3 loop reads CASSLGAGGLVSEAFF. The CDR3 DNA reads TGTGCCAGCAGCTTAGGGGCGGGAGGTCTTGTCTCTGAAGCTTTCTTT.

The gene calls are TRBV5-1 and TRBJ2-3, with TRBD1 matching 7 bases. Trimming at V came to 3 bases and at J to 4 bases, leaving 5 bases not matched to a gene. Germline V gives CDR1 SGHRS, CDR2 YFSETQ. The CDR3 spans 14 residues. The chain's CDR3 is CASSSGQSADTQYF. The CDR3 DNA reads as TGCGCCAGCAGCTCGGGACAGAGCGCAGATACGCAGTATTTT.